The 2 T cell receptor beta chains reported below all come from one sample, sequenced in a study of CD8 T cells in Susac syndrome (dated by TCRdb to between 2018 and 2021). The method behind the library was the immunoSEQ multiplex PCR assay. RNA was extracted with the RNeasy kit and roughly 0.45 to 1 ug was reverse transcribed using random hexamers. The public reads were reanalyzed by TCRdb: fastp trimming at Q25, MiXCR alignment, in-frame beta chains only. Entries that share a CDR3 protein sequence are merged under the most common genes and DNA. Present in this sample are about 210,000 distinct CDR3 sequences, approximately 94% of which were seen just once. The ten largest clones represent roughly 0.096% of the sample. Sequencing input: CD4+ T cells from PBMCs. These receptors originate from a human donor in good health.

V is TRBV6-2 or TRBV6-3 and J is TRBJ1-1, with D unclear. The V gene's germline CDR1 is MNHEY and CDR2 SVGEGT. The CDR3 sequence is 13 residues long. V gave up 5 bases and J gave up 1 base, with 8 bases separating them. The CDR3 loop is CASSQKGNTEAFF. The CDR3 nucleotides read TGTGCCAGCAGTCAGAAAGGGAACACTGAAGCTTTCTTT.

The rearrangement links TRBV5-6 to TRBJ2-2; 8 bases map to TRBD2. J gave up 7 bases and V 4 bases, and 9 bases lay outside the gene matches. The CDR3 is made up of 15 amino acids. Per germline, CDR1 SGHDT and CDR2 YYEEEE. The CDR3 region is CASSRPIAGIGELFF. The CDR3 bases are TGTGCCAGCAGCCGTCCGATAGCGGGGATCGGGGAGCTGTTTTTT.